This TCR beta chain was found in a study of OX40 agonist ivuxolimab in advanced cancers. Study overall: People who had prior anti-PD-1, anti-PD-L1 or anti-CTLA-4 therapy could take part, and under 50% had some. General study findings and limits: Doses of 0.1 to 3.0 mg/kg were accompanied by clonal expansion of CD4+ and CD8+ blood T cells by week 6. Expanded peripheral T-cell antigen specificity went undetermined. Among T cells, CD8+ cells averaged more expanded clones than CD4+ cells.

Concerning this clone: Its antigen is not known.

The CDR3 runs 15 residues. Trimming pared 3 bases from V and 0 bases from J, leaving 9 bases between. Germline V gene sequence: CDR1 KGHSH, CDR2 LQKENI. The protocol was immunoSEQ multiplex PCR, while the TCRdb copy is restricted to in-frame clones and leaves out a portion. The sample comprises fewer than 65,000 clones, around 88% of which are singletons, and less than 0.6% rests with the top ten. This sample comprised CD4+ or CD8+ T cells sorted from blood, obtained in a trial of the OX40 agonist ivuxolimab. The TCR was taken from an adult with an advanced solid tumor such as melanoma, head and neck, liver or kidney cancer. This rearrangement joins TRBV18 to TRBJ2-1; D not resolved. In DNA, the CDR3 is TGTGCCAGCTCACCCCCTACTCACTCCTACAATGAGCAGTTCTTC. As protein: CASSPPTHSYNEQFF.